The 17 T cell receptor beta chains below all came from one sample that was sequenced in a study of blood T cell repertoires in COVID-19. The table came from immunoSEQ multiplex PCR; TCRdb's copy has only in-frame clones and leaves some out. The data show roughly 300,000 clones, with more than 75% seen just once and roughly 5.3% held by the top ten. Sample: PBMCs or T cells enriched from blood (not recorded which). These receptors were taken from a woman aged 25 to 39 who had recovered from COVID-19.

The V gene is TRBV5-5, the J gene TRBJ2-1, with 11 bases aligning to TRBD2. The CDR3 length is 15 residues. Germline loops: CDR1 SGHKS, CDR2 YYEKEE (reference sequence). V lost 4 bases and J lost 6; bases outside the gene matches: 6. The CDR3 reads CASSPWGLAVNEQFF. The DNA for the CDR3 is TGTGCCAGCAGCCCCTGGGGACTAGCGGTCAATGAGCAGTTCTTC.

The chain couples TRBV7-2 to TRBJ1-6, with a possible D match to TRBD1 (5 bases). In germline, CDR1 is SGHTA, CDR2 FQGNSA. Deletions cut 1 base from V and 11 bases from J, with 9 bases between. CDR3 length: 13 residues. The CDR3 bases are TGTGCCAGCAGCTTAGATGCAGGGACACCCCTCCACTTT. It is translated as CASSLDAGTPLHF.

In DNA form, the CDR3 reads TGTGCCAGTATCGGCACAGATACGCAGTATTTT. Amino acid sequence: CASIGTDTQYF. V is TRBV19 and J is TRBJ2-3; no clear D gene. CDR1 and CDR2 from the germline V gene are LNHDA and SQIVND (reference sequence). This CDR3 is built from 11 residues. V gave up 7 bases and J gave up 1 base, with 3 bases separating them.

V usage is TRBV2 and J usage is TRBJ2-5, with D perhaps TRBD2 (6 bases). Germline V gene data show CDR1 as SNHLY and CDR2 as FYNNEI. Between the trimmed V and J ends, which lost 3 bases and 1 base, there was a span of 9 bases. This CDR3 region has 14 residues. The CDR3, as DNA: TGTGCCAGCAGTGAGGCTAGCGCCCAAGAGACCCAGTACTTC. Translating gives CASSEASAQETQYF. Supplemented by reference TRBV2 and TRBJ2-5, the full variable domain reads EPEVTQTPSHQVTQMGQEVILRCVPISNHLYFYWYRQILGQKVEFLVSFYNNEISEKSEIFDDQFSVERPDGSNFTLKIRSTKLEDSAMYFCASSEASAQETQYFGPGTRLLVL.

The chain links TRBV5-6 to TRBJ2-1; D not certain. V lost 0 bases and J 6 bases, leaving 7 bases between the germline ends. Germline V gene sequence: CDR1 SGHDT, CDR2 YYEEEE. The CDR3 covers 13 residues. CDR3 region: CASSLGPGNEQFF. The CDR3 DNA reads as TGTGCCAGCAGCTTGGGCCCAGGCAATGAGCAGTTCTTC.

Here the CDR3 reads CASSFFGRDYGYTF. The CDR3 bases are TGTGCCAGCAGTTTTTTTGGGAGAGACTATGGCTACACCTTC. The gene calls are TRBV28 and TRBJ1-2; no clear D. The CDR3 has 14 residues. The germline CDR1 and CDR2 sequences are MDHEN and SYDVKM. Trimming shortened V by 3 bases and J by 3 bases, and 11 bases separated the two germline ends.

The CDR3 reads CSAKGGGTDTQYF. The CDR3 region has the DNA TGCAGCGCCAAAGGGGGGGGTACAGATACGCAGTATTTT. This chain joins TRBV29-1 and TRBJ2-3; tentative D call: TRBD2 (7 bases). Germline CDR1 SQVTM, CDR2 ANQGSEA. The V end was cut by 7 bases, the J end by 3 bases, with 14 bases between. The CDR3 totals 13 residues.

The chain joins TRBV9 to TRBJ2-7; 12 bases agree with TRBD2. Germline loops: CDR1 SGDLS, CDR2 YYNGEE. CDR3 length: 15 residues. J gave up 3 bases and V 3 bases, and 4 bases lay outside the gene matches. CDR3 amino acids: CASSAGLAGIYEQYF. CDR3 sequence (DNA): TGTGCCAGCAGCGCGGGACTAGCGGGCATCTACGAGCAGTACTTC.

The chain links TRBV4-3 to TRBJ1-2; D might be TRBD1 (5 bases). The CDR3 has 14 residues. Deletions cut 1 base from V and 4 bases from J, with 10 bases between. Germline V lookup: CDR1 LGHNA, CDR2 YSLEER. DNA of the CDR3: TGCGCCAGCAGCCAAGTTCAGACAGTCTATGGCTACACCTTC. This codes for CASSQVQTVYGYTF.

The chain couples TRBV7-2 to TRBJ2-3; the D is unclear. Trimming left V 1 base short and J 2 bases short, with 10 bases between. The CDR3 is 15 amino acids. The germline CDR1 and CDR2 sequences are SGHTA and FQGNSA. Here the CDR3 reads CASSLEWAPTDTQYF. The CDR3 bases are TGTGCCAGCAGCTTAGAATGGGCCCCCACAGATACGCAGTATTTT.

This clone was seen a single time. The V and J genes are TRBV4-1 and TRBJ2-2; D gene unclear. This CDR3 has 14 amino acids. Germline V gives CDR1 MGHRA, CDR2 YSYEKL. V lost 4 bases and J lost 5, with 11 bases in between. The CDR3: CASSRRGLTGELFF. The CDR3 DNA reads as TGCGCCAGCAGCCGTCGCGGCTTGACCGGGGAGCTGTTTTTT.

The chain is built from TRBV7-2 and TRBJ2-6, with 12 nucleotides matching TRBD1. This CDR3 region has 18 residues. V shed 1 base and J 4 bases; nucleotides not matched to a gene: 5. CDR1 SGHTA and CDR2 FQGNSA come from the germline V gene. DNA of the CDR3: TGTGCCAGCAGCTTAGAGGGACAGGGGGCGCAAGGGGCCAACGTCCTGACTTTC. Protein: CASSLEGQGAQGANVLTF.

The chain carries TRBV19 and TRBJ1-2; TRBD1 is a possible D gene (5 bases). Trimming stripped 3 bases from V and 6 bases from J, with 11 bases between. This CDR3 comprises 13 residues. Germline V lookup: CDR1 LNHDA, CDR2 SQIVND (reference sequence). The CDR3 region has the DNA TGTGCCAGTAGTATTACAGGAGTGGATGGCTACACCTTC. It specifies CASSITGVDGYTF. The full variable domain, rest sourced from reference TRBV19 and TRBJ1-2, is DGGITQSPKYLFRKEGQNVTLSCEQNLNHDAMYWYRQDPGQGLRLIYYSQIVNDFQKGDIAEGYSVSREKKESFPLTVTSAQKNPTAFYLCASSITGVDGYTFGSGTRLTVV.

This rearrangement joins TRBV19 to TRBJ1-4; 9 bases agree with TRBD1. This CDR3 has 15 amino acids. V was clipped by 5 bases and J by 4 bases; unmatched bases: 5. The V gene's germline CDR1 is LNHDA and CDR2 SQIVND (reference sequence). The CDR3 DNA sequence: TGTGCCAGTAGTCACGAGGGACAGGGTAATGAAAAACTGTTTTTT. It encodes CASSHEGQGNEKLFF.

For the CDR3, the DNA is TGTGCCAGCAGCCTTATCCTAGCGGGGGCCCCAGATACGCAGTATTTT. Its translation: CASSLILAGAPDTQYF. V gene TRBV3-1 (or the pseudogene TRBV3-2) combines with J gene TRBJ2-3; 10 bases map to TRBD2. V lost 4 bases to trimming and J lost 4 bases; unmatched junction nucleotides: 8. Germline V gives CDR1 LGHDT, CDR2 YNNKEL (reference sequence). The CDR3 covers 16 residues.

The CDR3 spells CASSPAISGSTDTQYF. The CDR3 DNA reads as TGTGCCAGCAGCCCCGCCATTAGCGGAAGCACAGATACGCAGTATTTT. V usage is TRBV4-2 and J usage is TRBJ2-3; D perhaps matches TRBD2 (6 bases). The V gene's germline CDR1 is LGHNA and CDR2 YNFKEQ. This CDR3 is 16 amino acids long. V was trimmed by 4 bases and J by 0 bases, leaving 14 bases between them.

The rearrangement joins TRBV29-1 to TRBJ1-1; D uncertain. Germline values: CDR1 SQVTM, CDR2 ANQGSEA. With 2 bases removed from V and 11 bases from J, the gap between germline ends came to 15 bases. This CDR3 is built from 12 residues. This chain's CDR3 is CSVESAGGYAFF. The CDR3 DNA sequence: TGCAGCGTTGAATCCGCGGGTGGGTACGCTTTCTTT.